One sample yielded the 5 T cell receptor beta chains listed below, sequenced in a study of T cells in Graves' hyperthyroidism and ophthalmopathy. The source material, RNA transcripts, was used to amplify TCR beta CDR3 regions. TCR CDR3 regions were first amplified by RT-PCR with HTBI primers. Each CDR3 protein gets one entry after TCRdb re-called the multiplex PCR reads with MiXCR. The table has roughly 600,000 distinct CDR3 sequences, around 15% seen once. Source material: blood. These TCRs come from a woman aged 50 to 60 with Graves' ophthalmopathy.

This clonotype was detected many times. The chain links TRBV18 to TRBJ2-5; D not resolved. The CDR3 contains 11 residues. V gave up 1 base and J gave up 5 bases, with 2 bases separating them. In germline, CDR1 is KGHSH, CDR2 LQKENI. The CDR3 is CASSPLETQYF. The DNA for the CDR3 is TGTGCCAGCTCACCACTCGAGACCCAGTACTTC.

This clonotype came up many times. The chain employs TRBV20-1 and TRBJ1-2, with 10 bases aligning to TRBD1. The CDR3 sequence is 15 residues long. CDR1 and CDR2 (germline): DFQATT, SNEGSKA (reference sequence). V gave up 4 bases and J gave up 7 bases; unmatched junction bases: 12. The CDR3 DNA reads as TGCAGTGCTACCGACGACAGGGGGCGGACTCGTGGCTACACCTTC. It is translated as CSATDDRGRTRGYTF.

This chain uses TRBV27 with TRBJ1-2; 9 nucleotides align to TRBD1. Losses at the gene ends were 7 bases for V and 7 bases for J; bases not matched to a gene: 13. Germline V gene sequence: CDR1 MNHEY, CDR2 SMNVEV (reference sequence). This CDR3 has 15 residues. In DNA form, the CDR3 reads TGTGCCAGCACTCGCCTTTCCGGGACAGGGCTTGGCTACACCTTC. Protein product: CASTRLSGTGLGYTF.

This clonotype has more than one count but fewer than ten. The V call is TRBV15, the J call TRBJ2-3; unclear D gene. The CDR3 covers 16 residues. The V and J ends lost 5 bases and 4 bases respectively, with 19 bases between them. Germline lookup yields CDR1 LNHNV and CDR2 YYDKDF (reference sequence). The chain's CDR3 is CATSLLVGSGADTQYF. The CDR3 nucleotides read TGTGCCACCAGCCTCCTGGTTGGGTCTGGCGCAGATACGCAGTATTTT. The whole variable domain, filled in from reference TRBV15 and TRBJ2-3, reads DAMVIQNPRYQVTQFGKPVTLSCSQTLNHNVMYWYQQKSSQAPKLLFHYYDKDFNNEADTPDNFQSRRPNTSFCFLDIRSPGLGDTAMYLCATSLLVGSGADTQYFGPGTRLTVL.

The table lists this clonotype with a few counts. The chain carries TRBV24-1 and TRBJ2-5; D gene uncertain. This CDR3 comprises 11 residues. Germline lookup yields CDR1 KGHDR and CDR2 SFDVKD. Trimming cost V 5 bases and J 5 bases, with 5 bases left between them. The CDR3 DNA sequence: TGTGCCACCAGTGTTGGCGAGACCCAGTACTTC. Protein product: CATSVGETQYF.